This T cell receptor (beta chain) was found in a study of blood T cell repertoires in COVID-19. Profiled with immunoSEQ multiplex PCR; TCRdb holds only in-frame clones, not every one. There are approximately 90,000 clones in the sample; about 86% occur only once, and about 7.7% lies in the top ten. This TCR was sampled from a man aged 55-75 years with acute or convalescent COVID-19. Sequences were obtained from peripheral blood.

CDR3 region: CASSPVRGAYEQYF. The CDR3 bases are TGTGCCAGCAGCCCCGTCCGGGGGGCGTACGAGCAGTACTTC. The chain combines TRBV11-2 with TRBJ2-7; perhaps TRBD2 as D (7 bases). Germline V lookup: CDR1 SGHAT, CDR2 FQNNGV. This CDR3 comprises 14 residues. V gave up 5 bases and J gave up 4 bases, with 15 bases separating them.